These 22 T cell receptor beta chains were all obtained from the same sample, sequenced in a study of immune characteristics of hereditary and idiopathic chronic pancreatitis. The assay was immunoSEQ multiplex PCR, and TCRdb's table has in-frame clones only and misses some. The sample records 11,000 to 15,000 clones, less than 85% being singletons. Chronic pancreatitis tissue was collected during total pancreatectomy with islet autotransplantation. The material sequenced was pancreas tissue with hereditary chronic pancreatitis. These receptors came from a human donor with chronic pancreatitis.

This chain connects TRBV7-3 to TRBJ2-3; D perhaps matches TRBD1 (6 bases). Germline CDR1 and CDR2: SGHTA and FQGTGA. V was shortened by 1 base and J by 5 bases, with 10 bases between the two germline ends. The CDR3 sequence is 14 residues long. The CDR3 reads CASSLIVGGDTQYF. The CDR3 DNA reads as TGTGCCAGCAGCTTAATCGTAGGGGGAGATACGCAGTATTTT.

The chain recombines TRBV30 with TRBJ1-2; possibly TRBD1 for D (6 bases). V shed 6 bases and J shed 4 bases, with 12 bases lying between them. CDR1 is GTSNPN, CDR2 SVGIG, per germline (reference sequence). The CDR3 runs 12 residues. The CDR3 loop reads CACKEQGYGYTF. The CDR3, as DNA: TGTGCCTGCAAGGAACAGGGCTATGGCTACACCTTC. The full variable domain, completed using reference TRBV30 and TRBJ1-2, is SQTIHQWPATLVQPVGSPLSLECTVEGTSNPNLYWYRQAAGRGLQLLFYSVGIGQISSEVPQNLSASRPQDRQFILSSKKLLLSDSGFYLCACKEQGYGYTFGSGTRLTVV.

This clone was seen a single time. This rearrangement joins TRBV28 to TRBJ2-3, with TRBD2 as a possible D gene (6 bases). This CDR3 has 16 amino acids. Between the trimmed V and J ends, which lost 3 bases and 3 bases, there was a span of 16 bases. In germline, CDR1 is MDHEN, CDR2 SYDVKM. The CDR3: CASSFPHLAPTDTQYF. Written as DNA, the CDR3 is TGTGCCAGCAGTTTCCCTCATCTAGCGCCTACAGATACGCAGTATTTT.

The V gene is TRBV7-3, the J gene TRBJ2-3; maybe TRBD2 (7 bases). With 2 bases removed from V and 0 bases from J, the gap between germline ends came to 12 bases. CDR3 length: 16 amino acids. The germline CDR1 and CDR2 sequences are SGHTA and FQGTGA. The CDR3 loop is CASSLRGAGSTDTQYF. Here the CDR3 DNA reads TGTGCCAGCAGCTTACGGGGGGCTGGAAGCACAGATACGCAGTATTTT. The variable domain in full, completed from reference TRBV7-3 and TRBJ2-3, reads GAGVSQTPSNKVTEKGKYVELRCDPISGHTALYWYRQSLGQGPEFLIYFQGTGAADDSGLPNDRFFAVRPEGSVSTLKIQRTERGDSAVYLCASSLRGAGSTDTQYFGPGTRLTVL.

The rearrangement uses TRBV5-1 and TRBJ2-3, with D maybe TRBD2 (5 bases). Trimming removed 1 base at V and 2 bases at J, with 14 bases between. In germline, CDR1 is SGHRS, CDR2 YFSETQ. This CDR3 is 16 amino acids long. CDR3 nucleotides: TGCGCCAGCAGCTTGTCGTGGTCTAGCTCCACAGATACGCAGTATTTT. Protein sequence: CASSLSWSSSTDTQYF. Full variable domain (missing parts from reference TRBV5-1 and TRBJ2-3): KAGVTQTPRYLIKTRGQQVTLSCSPISGHRSVSWYQQTPGQGLQFLFEYFSETQRNKGNFPGRFSGRQFSNSRSEMNVSTLELGDSALYLCASSLSWSSSTDTQYFGPGTRLTVL.

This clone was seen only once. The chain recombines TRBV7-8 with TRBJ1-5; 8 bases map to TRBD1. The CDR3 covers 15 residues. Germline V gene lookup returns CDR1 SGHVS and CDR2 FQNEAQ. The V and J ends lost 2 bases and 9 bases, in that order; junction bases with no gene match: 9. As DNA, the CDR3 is TGTGCCAGCAGCTTAAGTGACAGGGGATCTTTGCCCCAGCATTTT. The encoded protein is CASSLSDRGSLPQHF.

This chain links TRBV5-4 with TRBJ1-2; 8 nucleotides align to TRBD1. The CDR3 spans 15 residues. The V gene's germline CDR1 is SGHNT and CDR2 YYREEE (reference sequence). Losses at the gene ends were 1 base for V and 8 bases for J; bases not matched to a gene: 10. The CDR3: CASSLNFGTGEGYTF. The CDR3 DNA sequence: TGTGCCAGCAGCTTGAATTTTGGGACAGGAGAAGGCTACACCTTC.

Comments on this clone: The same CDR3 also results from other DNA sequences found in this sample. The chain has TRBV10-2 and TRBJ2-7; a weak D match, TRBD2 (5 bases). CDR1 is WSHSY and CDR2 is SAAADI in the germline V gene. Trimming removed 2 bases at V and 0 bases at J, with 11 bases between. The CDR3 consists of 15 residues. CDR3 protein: CASSEPAESSYEQYF. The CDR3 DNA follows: TGCGCCAGCAGTGAGCCAGCGGAAAGCTCCTACGAGCAGTACTTC.

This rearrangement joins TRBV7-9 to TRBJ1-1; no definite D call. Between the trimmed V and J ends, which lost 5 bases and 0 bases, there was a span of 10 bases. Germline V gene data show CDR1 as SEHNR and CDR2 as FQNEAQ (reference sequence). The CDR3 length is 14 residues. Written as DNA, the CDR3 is TGTGCCAGCAGCCCGGGGAATCTGAACACTGAAGCTTTCTTT. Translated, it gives CASSPGNLNTEAFF.

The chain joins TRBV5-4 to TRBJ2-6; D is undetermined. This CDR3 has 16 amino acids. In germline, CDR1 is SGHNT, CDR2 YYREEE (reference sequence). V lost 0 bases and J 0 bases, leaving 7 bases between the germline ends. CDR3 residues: CASSLDSYSGANVLTF. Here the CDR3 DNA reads TGTGCCAGCAGCTTGGACAGTTACTCTGGGGCCAACGTCCTGACTTTC.

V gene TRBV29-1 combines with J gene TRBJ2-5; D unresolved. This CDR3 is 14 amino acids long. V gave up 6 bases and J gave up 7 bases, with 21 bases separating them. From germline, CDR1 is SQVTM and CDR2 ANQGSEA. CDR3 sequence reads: CSVIPRVNTRTQYF. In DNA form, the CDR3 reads TGCAGCGTGATCCCCCGGGTCAATACAAGGACCCAGTACTTC. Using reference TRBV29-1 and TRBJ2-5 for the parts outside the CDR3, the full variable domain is SAVISQKPSRDICQRGTSLTIQCQVDSQVTMMFWYRQQPGQSLTLIATANQGSEATYESGFVIDKFPISRPNLTFSTLTVSNMSPEDSSIYLCSVIPRVNTRTQYFGPGTRLLVL.

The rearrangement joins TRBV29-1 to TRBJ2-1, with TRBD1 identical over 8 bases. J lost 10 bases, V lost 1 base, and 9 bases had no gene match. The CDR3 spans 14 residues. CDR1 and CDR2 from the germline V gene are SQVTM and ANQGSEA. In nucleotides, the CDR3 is TGCAGCGTTGAAGTAGGGGCAGGGGGCCAGGAGCAGTTCTTC. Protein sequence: CSVEVGAGGQEQFF.

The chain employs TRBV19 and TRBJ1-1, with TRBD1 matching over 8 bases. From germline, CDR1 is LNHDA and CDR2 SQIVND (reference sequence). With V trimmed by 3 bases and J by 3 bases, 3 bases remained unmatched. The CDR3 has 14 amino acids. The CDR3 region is CASSIDRGYTEAFF. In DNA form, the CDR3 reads TGTGCCAGTAGTATTGACAGGGGATACACTGAAGCTTTCTTT. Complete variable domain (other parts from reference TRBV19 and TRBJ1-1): DGGITQSPKYLFRKEGQNVTLSCEQNLNHDAMYWYRQDPGQGLRLIYYSQIVNDFQKGDIAEGYSVSREKKESFPLTVTSAQKNPTAFYLCASSIDRGYTEAFFGQGTRLTVV.

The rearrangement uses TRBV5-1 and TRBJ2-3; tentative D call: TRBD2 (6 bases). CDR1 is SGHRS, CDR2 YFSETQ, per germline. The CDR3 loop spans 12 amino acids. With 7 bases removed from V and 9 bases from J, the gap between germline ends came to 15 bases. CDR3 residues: CASAGPAGTQYF. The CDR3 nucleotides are TGCGCCAGCGCAGGGCCGGCGGGGACGCAGTATTTT.

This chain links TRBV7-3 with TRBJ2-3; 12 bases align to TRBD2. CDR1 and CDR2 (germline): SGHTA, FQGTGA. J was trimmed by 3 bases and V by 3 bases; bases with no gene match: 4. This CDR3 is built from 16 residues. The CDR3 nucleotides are TGTGCCAGCAGCTTCTCCGGGACTAGCGGGACAGATACGCAGTATTTT. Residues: CASSFSGTSGTDTQYF. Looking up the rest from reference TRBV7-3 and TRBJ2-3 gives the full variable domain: GAGVSQTPSNKVTEKGKYVELRCDPISGHTALYWYRQSLGQGPEFLIYFQGTGAADDSGLPNDRFFAVRPEGSVSTLKIQRTERGDSAVYLCASSFSGTSGTDTQYFGPGTRLTVL.

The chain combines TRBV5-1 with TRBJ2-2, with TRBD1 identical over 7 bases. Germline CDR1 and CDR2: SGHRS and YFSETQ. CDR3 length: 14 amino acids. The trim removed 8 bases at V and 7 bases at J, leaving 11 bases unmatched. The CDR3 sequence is CASEGAGGHGELFF. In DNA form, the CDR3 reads TGCGCCAGTGAGGGTGCAGGGGGACACGGGGAGCTGTTTTTT.

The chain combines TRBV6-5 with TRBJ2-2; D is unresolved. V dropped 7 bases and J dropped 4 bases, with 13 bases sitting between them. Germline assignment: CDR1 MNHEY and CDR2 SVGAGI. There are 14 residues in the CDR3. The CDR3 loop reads CASKVRTGTGELFF. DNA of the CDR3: TGTGCCAGCAAGGTTAGGACGGGCACCGGGGAGCTGTTTTTT.

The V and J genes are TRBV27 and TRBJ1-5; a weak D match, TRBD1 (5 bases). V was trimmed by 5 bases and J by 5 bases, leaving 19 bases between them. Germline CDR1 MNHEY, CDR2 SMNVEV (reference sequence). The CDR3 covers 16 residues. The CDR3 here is CASSKWTGGVDQPQHF. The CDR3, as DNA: TGTGCCAGCAGTAAATGGACGGGGGGGGTGGATCAGCCCCAGCATTTT.

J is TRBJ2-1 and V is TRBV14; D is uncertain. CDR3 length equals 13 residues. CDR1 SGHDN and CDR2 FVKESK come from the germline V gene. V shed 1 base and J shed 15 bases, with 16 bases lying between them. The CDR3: CASSQGINTNLFF. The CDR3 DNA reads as TGTGCCAGCAGCCAAGGTATAAATACTAACCTGTTCTTC.

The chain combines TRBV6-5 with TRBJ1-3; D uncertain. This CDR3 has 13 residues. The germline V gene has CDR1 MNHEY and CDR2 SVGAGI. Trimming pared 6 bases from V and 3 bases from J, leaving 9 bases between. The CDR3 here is CASSQNNGNTIYF. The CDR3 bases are TGTGCCAGCAGCCAGAATAATGGAAACACCATATATTTT.

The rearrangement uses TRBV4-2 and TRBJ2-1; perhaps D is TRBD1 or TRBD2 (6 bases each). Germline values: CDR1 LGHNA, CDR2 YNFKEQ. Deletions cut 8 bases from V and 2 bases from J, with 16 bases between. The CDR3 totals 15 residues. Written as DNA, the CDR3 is TGTGCCAGCGAAGGTGGAGGGGGGCCCTACAATGAGCAGTTCTTC. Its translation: CASEGGGGPYNEQFF.

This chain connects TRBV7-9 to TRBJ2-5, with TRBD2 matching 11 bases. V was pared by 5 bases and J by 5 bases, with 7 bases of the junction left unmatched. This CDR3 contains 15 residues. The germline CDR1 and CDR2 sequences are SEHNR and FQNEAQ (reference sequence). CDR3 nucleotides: TGTGCCAGCAGCCCACTAGCGGGAGATGGGGAGACCCAGTACTTC. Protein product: CASSPLAGDGETQYF.